The present TCR beta chain was sequenced within a study of blood T cell repertoires in COVID-19. Whole-study context: The analysed material was cDNA or gDNA that came from T cells, B-cell-depleted T cells, or PBMCs.

Under the authors' procedure: Reference gene primer amplification gave nucleated cell count estimates. TCRdb keeps only in-frame clones here, not all; method: immunoSEQ multiplex PCR. V and J calls and clone size follow that table, whereas D and trimming were derived from the DNA. The table shows approximately 170,000 clones, with about four fifths occurring only once. The V end was cut by 2 bases, the J end by 7 bases, with 11 bases between. The germline gives CDR1 SGHNT, CDR2 YENEEA. The CDR3 is made up of 13 amino acids. V is TRBV11-3 and J is TRBJ2-5, with D possibly matching TRBD2 (5 bases). The specimen was peripheral blood. This sequence was found in a human donor with acute or convalescent COVID-19. The donor label of this sample is uncertain. CDR3 nucleotides: TGTGCCAGCAGCTTACAGTATGGAGGGACCCAGTACTTC. It yields the protein CASSLQYGGTQYF.